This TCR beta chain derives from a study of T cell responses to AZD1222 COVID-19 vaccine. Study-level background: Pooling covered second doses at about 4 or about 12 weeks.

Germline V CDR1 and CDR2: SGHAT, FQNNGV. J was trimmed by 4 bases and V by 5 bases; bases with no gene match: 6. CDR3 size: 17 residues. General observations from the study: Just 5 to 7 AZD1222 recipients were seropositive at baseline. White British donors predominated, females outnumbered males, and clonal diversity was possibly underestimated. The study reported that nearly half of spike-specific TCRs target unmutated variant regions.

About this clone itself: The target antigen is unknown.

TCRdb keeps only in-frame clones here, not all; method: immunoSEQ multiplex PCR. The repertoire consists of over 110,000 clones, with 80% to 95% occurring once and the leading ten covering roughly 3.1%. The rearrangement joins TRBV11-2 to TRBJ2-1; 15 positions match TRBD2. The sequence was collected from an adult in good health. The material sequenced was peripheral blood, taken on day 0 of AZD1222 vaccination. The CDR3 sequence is CASSPSGLAGGYNEQFF. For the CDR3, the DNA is TGTGCCAGCAGCCCTTCTGGACTAGCGGGGGGGTACAATGAGCAGTTCTTC.